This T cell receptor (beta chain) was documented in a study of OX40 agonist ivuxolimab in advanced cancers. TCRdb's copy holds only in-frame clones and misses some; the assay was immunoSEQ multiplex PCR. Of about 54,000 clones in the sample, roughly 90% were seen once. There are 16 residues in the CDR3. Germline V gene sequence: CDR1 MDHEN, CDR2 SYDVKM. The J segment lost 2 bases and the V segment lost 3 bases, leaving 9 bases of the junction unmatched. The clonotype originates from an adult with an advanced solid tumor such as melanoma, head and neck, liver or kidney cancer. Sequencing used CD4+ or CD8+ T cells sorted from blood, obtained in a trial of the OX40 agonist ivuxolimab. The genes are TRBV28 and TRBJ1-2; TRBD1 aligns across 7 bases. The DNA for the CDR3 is TGTGCCAGCAGTTTGGGGGGACAGTTAGGAAACTATGGCTACACCTTC. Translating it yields CASSLGGQLGNYGYTF.